Below are 19 T cell receptor beta chains sequenced from a single sample in a study of blood T cell repertoires in COVID-19. TCRdb keeps only in-frame clones here, not all; method: immunoSEQ multiplex PCR. This sample carries about 250,000 clones, around 90% of them seen once, and the ten largest clones take roughly 0.8%. Input material: peripheral blood. These receptors were obtained from a woman in her twenties or thirties with acute or convalescent COVID-19.

This clone came up many times. V usage is TRBV30 and J usage is TRBJ1-5, with 9 positions matching TRBD1. The V gene's germline CDR1 is GTSNPN and CDR2 SVGIG (reference sequence). The CDR3 has 15 residues. The junction had 7 bases not matched to a gene; V was cut back by 0 bases and J by 7 bases. CDR3 residues: CAWSVGGQGKQPQHF. Written as DNA, the CDR3 is TGTGCCTGGAGTGTGGGTGGACAGGGGAAGCAGCCCCAGCATTTT. Based on the CDR3 plus reference TRBV30 and TRBJ1-5, the full variable domain is SQTIHQWPATLVQPVGSPLSLECTVEGTSNPNLYWYRQAAGRGLQLLFYSVGIGQISSEVPQNLSASRPQDRQFILSSKKLLLSDSGFYLCAWSVGGQGKQPQHFGDGTRLSIL.

The chain joins TRBV5-4 to TRBJ2-5; 7 bases line up with TRBD1. Germline loops: CDR1 SGHNT, CDR2 YYREEE (reference sequence). The CDR3 totals 13 residues. V was pared by 4 bases and J by 6 bases, with 6 bases of the junction left unmatched. CDR3 DNA: TGTGCCAGCAGCCTGACAGGGTTAAAGACCCAGTACTTC. Protein: CASSLTGLKTQYF. Filled out from reference TRBV5-4 and TRBJ2-5, the complete variable domain reads ETGVTQSPTHLIKTRGQQVTLRCSSQSGHNTVSWYQQALGQGPQFIFQYYREEENGRGNFPPRFSGLQFPNYSSELNVNALELDDSALYLCASSLTGLKTQYFGPGTRLLVL.

V gene TRBV24-1 combines with J gene TRBJ2-2, with TRBD2 identical over 7 bases. Per the germline V gene, CDR1 is KGHDR and CDR2 is SFDVKD. Trimming took 7 bases from V and 3 from J; bases not matched to a gene: 4. CDR3 length equals 14 residues. CDR3 coding DNA: TGTGCCACCAGGGGAGGGGAGTACACCGGGGAGCTGTTTTTT. It codes for CATRGGEYTGELFF.

The rearrangement joins TRBV9 to TRBJ2-7; tentative D call: TRBD2 (5 bases). Germline CDR1 SGDLS, CDR2 YYNGEE. V was clipped by 4 bases and J by 1 base, with 12 bases between them. The CDR3 totals 14 residues. The CDR3 region has the DNA TGTGCCAGCAGCCCCCGACGCGGGTCCTACGAGCAGTACTTC. It yields the protein CASSPRRGSYEQYF. The full variable domain, rest sourced from reference TRBV9 and TRBJ2-7, is DSGVTQTPKHLITATGQRVTLRCSPRSGDLSVYWYQQSLDQGLQFLIQYYNGEERAKGNILERFSAQQFPDLHSELNLSSLELGDSALYFCASSPRRGSYEQYFGPGTRLTVT.

The rearrangement joins TRBV6-6 to TRBJ2-1; D is unclear. The CDR3 loop spans 15 amino acids. Germline V CDR1 and CDR2: MNHNY, SVGAGI (reference sequence). V lost 2 bases, J lost 5 bases, and 13 bases lay in between. The CDR3 nucleotides read TGTGCCAGCAGTTACATCCGATCTACTGACAATGAGCAGTTCTTC. It yields the protein CASSYIRSTDNEQFF.

V gene TRBV29-1 combines with J gene TRBJ1-4; possible D gene TRBD1, 5 bases. Germline CDR1 SQVTM, CDR2 ANQGSEA. Trimming removed 6 bases at V and 2 bases at J, with 13 bases between. CDR3 length equals 14 residues. CDR3 in amino acids: CSVRLGGTNEKLFF. In DNA form, the CDR3 reads TGCAGCGTGAGACTCGGGGGGACTAATGAAAAACTGTTTTTT.

The rearrangement uses TRBV24-1 and TRBJ2-7; 11 bases are shared with TRBD2. There are 17 residues in the CDR3. Germline-derived CDR1 and CDR2 are KGHDR and SFDVKD. The V gene end was trimmed by 4 bases and the J gene end by 4 bases; junction bases not matched to a gene: 11. The DNA of the CDR3 is TGTGCCACCAGTGACACCCAGCGGGGACTAGCGGAATACGAGCAGTACTTC. Protein: CATSDTQRGLAEYEQYF.

J is TRBJ2-7 and V is TRBV5-6; 7 bases are a match to TRBD1. CDR1 SGHDT and CDR2 YYEEEE come from the germline V gene. The J segment lost 3 bases and the V segment lost 0 bases, leaving 6 bases of the junction unmatched. The CDR3 totals 15 residues. The CDR3 nucleotides are TGTGCCAGCAGCTTGGTGGACAGGCCACTCTACGAGCAGTACTTC. Translation gives CASSLVDRPLYEQYF.

This rearrangement joins TRBV4-2 to TRBJ2-5; possibly TRBD2 for D (5 bases). In germline, CDR1 is LGHNA, CDR2 YNFKEQ. Trimming left V 0 bases short and J 2 bases short, with 10 bases between. The CDR3 spans 15 residues. CDR3 sequence (DNA): TGTGCCAGCAGCCAAGAATCTAGCAGTCAAGAGACCCAGTACTTC. Amino acid sequence: CASSQESSSQETQYF.

The rearrangement links TRBV19 to TRBJ1-1, with TRBD1 as a possible D gene (5 bases). This CDR3 is 13 amino acids long. V was cut by 5 bases and J by 2 bases, with 9 bases left in between. The germline V gene has CDR1 LNHDA and CDR2 SQIVND (reference sequence). This chain's CDR3 is CASSSTVNTEAFF. The CDR3, as DNA: TGTGCCAGTAGTTCGACAGTCAACACTGAAGCTTTCTTT. The full variable domain, with the rest looked up from reference TRBV19 and TRBJ1-1, is DGGITQSPKYLFRKEGQNVTLSCEQNLNHDAMYWYRQDPGQGLRLIYYSQIVNDFQKGDIAEGYSVSREKKESFPLTVTSAQKNPTAFYLCASSSTVNTEAFFGQGTRLTVV.

V is TRBV19 and J is TRBJ2-7; 11 bases are a match to TRBD1. The CDR3 length is 15 residues. V was clipped by 3 bases and J by 3 bases; unmatched bases: 4. From germline, CDR1 is LNHDA and CDR2 SQIVND (reference sequence). The CDR3 sequence: CASSIGTGGVYEQYF. CDR3 DNA sequence: TGTGCCAGTAGTATTGGGACAGGGGGTGTCTACGAGCAGTACTTC. Drawing the rest from reference TRBV19 and TRBJ2-7, the complete variable domain is DGGITQSPKYLFRKEGQNVTLSCEQNLNHDAMYWYRQDPGQGLRLIYYSQIVNDFQKGDIAEGYSVSREKKESFPLTVTSAQKNPTAFYLCASSIGTGGVYEQYFGPGTRLTVT.

This sequence joins TRBV10-3 and TRBJ1-1; perhaps TRBD1 as D (6 bases). Trimming left V 6 bases short and J 3 bases short, with 17 bases between. The CDR3 runs 15 residues. Germline CDR1 reads ENHRY; CDR2 reads SYGVKD. The CDR3 DNA reads TGTGCCATCAGAGGCGGCAGGGGCCGTTACACTGAAGCTTTCTTT. Amino acids: CAIRGGRGRYTEAFF.

The gene calls are TRBV30 and TRBJ1-2; maybe TRBD1 (5 bases). V was cut by 2 bases and J by 0 bases, with 16 bases left in between. Germline loops: CDR1 GTSNPN, CDR2 SVGIG (reference sequence). CDR3 length: 16 amino acids. This CDR3 is CAWSNHRYSSNYGYTF. Written as DNA, the CDR3 is TGTGCCTGGAGTAACCACAGGTACAGCTCTAACTATGGCTACACCTTC.

This clone was seen only once. The chain is built from TRBV3-1 (or the pseudogene TRBV3-2) and TRBJ2-1; 8 bases agree with TRBD1. Trimming removed 1 base from V and 9 bases from J; junction bases left unmatched: 5. The germline V gene encodes CDR1 LGHDT and CDR2 YNNKEL (reference sequence). The CDR3 is made up of 14 amino acids. The CDR3 DNA reads TGTGCCAGCAGCCAAGGGACAGGGATCGGTGAGCAGTTCTTC. Encoded protein: CASSQGTGIGEQFF.

This clone was counted between two and nine times. This chain uses TRBV15 with TRBJ1-1; TRBD1 might be the D (5 bases). Germline V CDR1 and CDR2: LNHNV, YYDKDF (reference sequence). Trimming took 0 bases from V and 6 from J, leaving 11 bases between them. The CDR3 is made up of 14 amino acids. CDR3 region: CATSRDGGISEAFF. The CDR3 region has the DNA TGTGCCACCAGCAGAGATGGGGGGATCTCTGAAGCTTTCTTT.

The CDR3, as DNA: TGTGCCAGCAGCTTAGAACAGAATAATTCACCCCTCCACTTT. Its translation: CASSLEQNNSPLHF. The chain is built from TRBV7-9 and TRBJ1-6, with D unclear. Looked up from germline, CDR1 is SEHNR and CDR2 is FQNEAQ (reference sequence). V lost 1 base and J lost 5, with 6 bases in between. This CDR3 spans 14 amino acids.

The V call is TRBV5-6, the J call TRBJ1-5, with no clear D. From germline, CDR1 is SGHDT and CDR2 YYEEEE. CDR3 size: 16 residues. V dropped 0 bases and J dropped 0 bases, with 10 bases sitting between them. The DNA of the CDR3 is TGTGCCAGCAGCTTGGGCCGGGAAGATAGCAATCAGCCCCAGCATTTT. This gives the protein CASSLGREDSNQPQHF.

The J gene is TRBJ2-1, the V gene TRBV4-1, with D possibly matching TRBD2 (6 bases). The CDR3 is 15 amino acids. V lost 1 base, J lost 8 bases, and 15 bases lay in between. Germline CDR1 is MGHRA and CDR2 is YSYEKL. The CDR3 region has the DNA TGCGCCAGCAGCCAAGGGAGGGCCGCGGGCGATGAGCAGTTCTTC. This translates into CASSQGRAAGDEQFF.

V gene TRBV6-5 combines with J gene TRBJ1-5; D is ambiguous. V was trimmed by 6 bases and J by 3 bases, leaving 9 bases between them. There are 13 residues in the CDR3. The germline V gene encodes CDR1 MNHEY and CDR2 SVGAGI. CDR3 DNA sequence: TGTGCCAGCAGGATACAGATCAATCAGCCCCAGCATTTT. Translation gives CASRIQINQPQHF.